These T cell receptor beta chains were read from a single sample in a study of blood T cell repertoires in COVID-19. Profiled with immunoSEQ multiplex PCR; TCRdb holds only in-frame clones, not every one. The top ten hold around 1.8% of the sample, which has 80,000 to 95,000 clones, roughly nine tenths seen once. Sequencing input: peripheral blood. These receptors all come from a human donor with active COVID-19. The donor label of this sample is uncertain. The CDR3 runs from the conserved cysteine through the conserved F or W. A D gene is named only where the DNA matches it firmly. Clone size is shown for a subset of rows, as once, few, many or a class of expanded clone.

CDR3nt: TGTGCCAGCAGCGTAGCCGGGACAGCTTTCTACGAGCAGTACTTC
CDR3aa: CASSVAGTAFYEQYF
d_gene: TRBD1
abundance: .
v_gene: TRBV9
j_gene: TRBJ2-7

CDR3nt: TGCGCCAGCAGCTTGGCGGACGGGGGCTATGGCTACACCTTC
CDR3aa: CASSLADGGYGYTF
d_gene: .
abundance: .
v_gene: TRBV5-1
j_gene: TRBJ1-2

CDR3nt: TGTGCCAGCAGGTTTTTACTCTCGAACACTGAAGCTTTCTTT
CDR3aa: CASRFLLSNTEAFF
d_gene: .
abundance: .
v_gene: TRBV27
j_gene: TRBJ1-1

CDR3nt: TGTGCCAGCAGCTTGGTGCTCGCAGACAAAAACATTCAGTACTTC
CDR3aa: CASSLVLADKNIQYF
d_gene: .
abundance: .
v_gene: TRBV5-6
j_gene: TRBJ2-4

CDR3nt: TGTGCCAGCAGGTGGCTCGGACGGGGGAGCTCTGGAAACACCATATATTTT
CDR3aa: CASRWLGRGSSGNTIYF
d_gene: .
abundance: .
v_gene: TRBV11-2
j_gene: TRBJ1-3

CDR3nt: TGTGCCAGCAGCTTGGGACCGGACTCACAAGAGACCCAGTACTTC
CDR3aa: CASSLGPDSQETQYF
d_gene: .
abundance: .
v_gene: TRBV5-4
j_gene: TRBJ2-5

CDR3nt: TGTGCCAGCAGCCGAAGCAGGGGTAATGAGCAGTTCTTC
CDR3aa: CASSRSRGNEQFF
d_gene: .
abundance: .
v_gene: TRBV7-2
j_gene: TRBJ2-1

CDR3nt: TGTGCCAGTTTAGCGGGGACTAGCACAGATACGCAGTATTTT
CDR3aa: CASLAGTSTDTQYF
d_gene: TRBD2
abundance: .
v_gene: TRBV2
j_gene: TRBJ2-3

CDR3nt: TGTGCCAGCAGCTTACTGGGACTAGCGGGGGGCAGCTCCTACAATGAGCAGTTCTTC
CDR3aa: CASSLLGLAGGSSYNEQFF
d_gene: TRBD2
abundance: once
v_gene: TRBV7-6
j_gene: TRBJ2-1

CDR3nt: TGTGCCAGCAGTTTAGGCATACCCTCCTACGAGCAGTACTTC
CDR3aa: CASSLGIPSYEQYF
d_gene: .
abundance: .
v_gene: TRBV27
j_gene: TRBJ2-7

CDR3nt: TGTGCCGCCCGGGACAGGGGGAACACTGAAGCTTTCTTT
CDR3aa: CAARDRGNTEAFF
d_gene: TRBD1
abundance: .
v_gene: TRBV10-3
j_gene: TRBJ1-1

CDR3nt: TGTGCCAGCAGCTTAGGAGGCGGCTACGAGCAGTACTTC
CDR3aa: CASSLGGGYEQYF
d_gene: .
abundance: .
v_gene: TRBV11-1
j_gene: TRBJ2-7

CDR3nt: TGTGCCAGCAGCTTGGGGGACAGAGCCGTTAGCTACACCTTC
CDR3aa: CASSLGDRAVSYTF
d_gene: TRBD1
abundance: .
v_gene: TRBV5-4
j_gene: TRBJ1-2

CDR3nt: TGTGCCAGCAGTGACTCTCTACCGGGGGAGGGCACAGATACGCAGTATTTT
CDR3aa: CASSDSLPGEGTDTQYF
d_gene: .
abundance: .
v_gene: TRBV6-4
j_gene: TRBJ2-3

CDR3nt: TGCGCCAGCAGCCAAGATGGAGGACAGGGGGTAAAGGGGAAAGAAGCTTTCTTT
CDR3aa: CASSQDGGQGVKGKEAFF
d_gene: TRBD1
abundance: .
v_gene: TRBV4-1
j_gene: TRBJ1-1

CDR3nt: TGTGCCAGCAAATATGGCAGGGGTAACACTGAAGCTTTCTTT
CDR3aa: CASKYGRGNTEAFF
d_gene: .
abundance: .
v_gene: TRBV2
j_gene: TRBJ1-1

CDR3nt: TGTGCCAGCCTTGGGGCGGTTATAGGGGAGCCCCAGCATTTT
CDR3aa: CASLGAVIGEPQHF
d_gene: .
abundance: .
v_gene: TRBV2
j_gene: TRBJ1-5

CDR3nt: TGTGCCAGCAGCGAGGGACAGGGCTCTGGAAACACCATATATTTT
CDR3aa: CASSEGQGSGNTIYF
d_gene: TRBD1
abundance: .
v_gene: TRBV7-4
j_gene: TRBJ1-3

CDR3nt: TGCGCCAGCAGCTTGGCCGGCAGGGGGGATGGCTACACCTTC
CDR3aa: CASSLAGRGDGYTF
d_gene: TRBD1
abundance: .
v_gene: TRBV5-1
j_gene: TRBJ1-2

CDR3nt: TGTGCCAGTAGTATCGGGGGGGCGGGTGCCTACGAGCAGTACTTC
CDR3aa: CASSIGGAGAYEQYF
d_gene: TRBD2
abundance: .
v_gene: TRBV19
j_gene: TRBJ2-7

CDR3nt: TGTGCCAGCAGCCTCTCATCGAGGGAAAAACTGTTTTTT
CDR3aa: CASSLSSREKLFF
d_gene: .
abundance: .
v_gene: TRBV7-2
j_gene: TRBJ1-4

CDR3nt: TGTGCCAGCAGCTTTGGTGGCGGGGCGGAGCAGTACTTC
CDR3aa: CASSFGGGAEQYF
d_gene: .
abundance: few
v_gene: TRBV11-2
j_gene: TRBJ2-7

CDR3nt: TGTGCCAGCAGTCCGGGACTAGCGGGGGGAAACTCCTACAATGAGCAGTTCTTC
CDR3aa: CASSPGLAGGNSYNEQFF
d_gene: TRBD2
abundance: .
v_gene: TRBV6-2/TRBV6-3
j_gene: TRBJ2-1

CDR3nt: TGTGCCAGTAGTATAGACTCGACAGGGGCGAGGGAGCAGTACTTC
CDR3aa: CASSIDSTGAREQYF
d_gene: TRBD1
abundance: .
v_gene: TRBV19
j_gene: TRBJ2-7

CDR3nt: TGTGCTAGTGGCAGGGACTGGACGGTTACCTTC
CDR3aa: CASGRDWTVTF
d_gene: .
abundance: .
v_gene: TRBV12-5
j_gene: TRBJ1-2

CDR3nt: TGTGCCAGCACCTCGGAGGTGATGGGGACCCAGTACTTC
CDR3aa: CASTSEVMGTQYF
d_gene: .
abundance: .
v_gene: TRBV3-1/TRBV3-2
j_gene: TRBJ2-5

CDR3nt: TGTGCCCAGTTACAGGGGGCTCAGTACGAGCAGTACTTC
CDR3aa: CAQLQGAQYEQYF
d_gene: TRBD1
abundance: .
v_gene: TRBV11-2
j_gene: TRBJ2-7

CDR3nt: TGTGCCAGCAGTGAAATGACTAGTCCCGAATGGGAGACCCAGTACTTC
CDR3aa: CASSEMTSPEWETQYF
d_gene: .
abundance: .
v_gene: TRBV6-1
j_gene: TRBJ2-5

CDR3nt: TGTGCCACCAGCTACCGGACATTCACCGGGGAGCTGTTTTTT
CDR3aa: CATSYRTFTGELFF
d_gene: .
abundance: once
v_gene: TRBV15
j_gene: TRBJ2-2

CDR3nt: TGTGCCAGCTCACCGACTGCCAACCCCGGTAACTATGGCTACACCTTC
CDR3aa: CASSPTANPGNYGYTF
d_gene: .
abundance: .
v_gene: TRBV18
j_gene: TRBJ1-2

CDR3nt: TGTGCCAGCAGCTCAGGAGGGGCCGACACCGGGGAGCTGTTTTTT
CDR3aa: CASSSGGADTGELFF
d_gene: .
abundance: .
v_gene: TRBV11-3
j_gene: TRBJ2-2

CDR3nt: TGTGCCAGCTCACAAGGGACAGCGGGGGTCGACTACAATGAGCAGTTCTTC
CDR3aa: CASSQGTAGVDYNEQFF
d_gene: .
abundance: .
v_gene: TRBV18
j_gene: TRBJ2-1

CDR3nt: TGTGCCAGCAGCCAGTCAGGCGCTCAAGAGACCCAGTACTTC
CDR3aa: CASSQSGAQETQYF
d_gene: .
abundance: .
v_gene: TRBV9
j_gene: TRBJ2-5

CDR3nt: TGTGCCAGCAGCTTAGTTTCGGGAACCTATAATTCACCCCTCCACTTT
CDR3aa: CASSLVSGTYNSPLHF
d_gene: .
abundance: .
v_gene: TRBV7-9
j_gene: TRBJ1-6

CDR3nt: TGTGCCAGCACAGACGGGGGGGCCGGGGAGCTGTTTTTT
CDR3aa: CASTDGGAGELFF
d_gene: TRBD2
abundance: .
v_gene: TRBV27
j_gene: TRBJ2-2

CDR3nt: TGTGCCAGCAGTCGGGACAGGGCCTACGAGCAGTACTTC
CDR3aa: CASSRDRAYEQYF
d_gene: TRBD1
abundance: .
v_gene: TRBV2
j_gene: TRBJ2-7

CDR3nt: TGTGCCATCAGTGAAAAGGGACAGAGTAATTCACCCCTCCACTTT
CDR3aa: CAISEKGQSNSPLHF
d_gene: TRBD1
abundance: .
v_gene: TRBV10-3
j_gene: TRBJ1-6

CDR3nt: TGCGCCAGCAGCGAGGACATCCTAGGCGAAAAACTGTTTTTT
CDR3aa: CASSEDILGEKLFF
d_gene: .
abundance: .
v_gene: TRBV5-1
j_gene: TRBJ1-4

CDR3nt: TGTGCCAGCAGCTTAGTTTTGCGGCGGGATAATGAGCAGTTCTTC
CDR3aa: CASSLVLRRDNEQFF
d_gene: .
abundance: .
v_gene: TRBV7-2
j_gene: TRBJ2-1

CDR3nt: TGTGCCAGCAGCGAACGGGACTACTCCTACGAGCAGTACTTC
CDR3aa: CASSERDYSYEQYF
d_gene: TRBD2
abundance: .
v_gene: TRBV9
j_gene: TRBJ2-7

CDR3nt: TGCGCCAGCAGCTTGCTGAACACCGGGGAGCTGTTTTTT
CDR3aa: CASSLLNTGELFF
d_gene: .
abundance: .
v_gene: TRBV5-1
j_gene: TRBJ2-2

CDR3nt: TGTGCCAGCAGCTTGTTCAGCTACAATGAGCAGTTCTTC
CDR3aa: CASSLFSYNEQFF
d_gene: .
abundance: .
v_gene: TRBV11-3
j_gene: TRBJ2-1

CDR3nt: TGTGCCAGCAGCCAGCGGTTACTAGGGGGACAGGGTGGTTCACCCCTCCACTTT
CDR3aa: CASSQRLLGGQGGSPLHF
d_gene: TRBD1
abundance: .
v_gene: TRBV4-2
j_gene: TRBJ1-6

CDR3nt: TGTGCCAGCAGCAAAGAGCTTAGAGCGGGACTCGCGGGGGGGCGGGTTGGAGATACGCAGTATTTT
CDR3aa: CASSKELRAGLAGGRVGDTQYF
d_gene: .
abundance: .
v_gene: TRBV21-1
j_gene: TRBJ2-3